This note documents a single T cell receptor beta chain sequence. This clonotype has just a few counts. Its specific antigen is unknown. Base qualities are not provided; no much larger clone lies one nucleotide away. Library preparation was by 5' RACE. TCRdb records Illumina HiSeq 2000 as the sequencer. A universal primer binding site was introduced by template switching, and a unique molecular identifier was present in the final cDNA, enabling accurate counting of TCR cDNA molecules. Specific primers in the conserved constant-segment region were used to synthesize first-strand cDNA for TCR alpha and beta chains. To control for contamination, every cDNA library carried two barcodes: a SMART-Mk sample barcode plus Illumina barcodes. TruSeq adapter sequences and Illumina sample barcodes were added in two successive PCR steps. TCR alpha and beta cDNA libraries were sequenced on the Illumina HiSeq platform with custom primers. The study's processing was this. MiGEC was used to process raw reads and extract unique molecular identifiers, and MiXCR was used to find CDR3 positions. For each individual, recombination models were inferred using an EM algorithm with the repgenHMM and IGoR tools. The tcR package in R was used for shared clonotype analysis, with sharing normalized by the product of cloneset sizes. Out-of-frame nonproductive sequences were analyzed to study raw recombination free of thymic and clonal selection effects. Using fastp at Q25 and MiXCR, TCRdb reprocessed the public reads and kept productive beta chains. One record per CDR3 amino acid sequence lists the most common genes and DNA. TCRdb assigned the V and J calls; the authors' analysis was not used. The sample contains 700,000 or so distinct CDR3 sequences, 21% of them found a single time. Around 4.4% of the sample lies in the top ten.

Every donor was a healthy Caucasian. Three pairs of female monozygotic twins, all aged roughly 18 to 29 years, were included in the twin cohort. Peripheral blood mononuclear cells were the source from which RNA for the TCR libraries was isolated. This specimen belongs to a study of identical twins (dated by TCRdb to between 2015 and 2016). Looking at the study overall: The study deep-sequenced TCR alpha and beta repertoires from monozygotic twins, unrelated adults of various ages and cord blood to test whether fetal clonotypes persist. Replicate twin experiments were performed at different times using different library preparation protocols to rule out contamination. Overall study outcomes, separate from this receptor: Conclusions relied on cross-sectional statistical analysis, since the same donors could not be followed over many years. Recombination models systematically underestimated out-of-frame TCR alpha sharing in monozygotic twins but agreed with sharing between unrelated individuals. Compared with coincidental sharing between unrelated individuals, out-of-frame TCR alpha sequences shared between twins showed an excess of sequences with low generation probability. Abundant cord blood beta clonotypes had fewer insertions, young adult naive repertoires showed a similar but weaker trend, and memory repertoires showed no such trend. Excess twin sharing in beta out-of-frame sequences was weaker because fewer shared sequences lowered the signal-to-noise ratio. Invariant T cells such as MAIT and iNKT could partly confound zero-insertion analyses, though diverse VJ usage argued against this for most clonotypes.

Another study also made use of these data, one on T cells expressing NK-cell markers. The second study reports: Three sorted T-cell subsets (CD3+CD56+NKG2C+, CD3+CD56+NKG2C- and CD3+CD56-NKG2C+) from roughly eight donors had their TCR beta-chain repertoires profiled. Seven of the eight sequenced donors were HCMV-seropositive and one was HCMV-seronegative. In several experiments an anti-gammadeltaTCR antibody was added to restrict sorting to alphabetaTCR-expressing T cells. For several donors, the dominant CD3+CD56+NKG2C+ clonotypes were among the top 10 CD8+ clonotypes and accounted for roughly 1.0-8% of CD8+ T cells. Those dominant clonotypes were again the most abundant among CD3+CD56-NKG2C+ cells in a few donors, at about 28.3-60.1%. Whether the expanded NKG2C-expressing T cell clones were specific for HCMV antigens remained unclear. The eight sequenced donors were randomly selected healthy volunteers, three men and five women. A commercial ELISA kit detecting HCMV-specific IgG in serum was used to determine HCMV serostatus. For over 5 donors, bulk peripheral blood T-cell repertoires were additionally sequenced from unsorted PBMC. Reads were demultiplexed and grouped by UMI with MIGEC, and clonotypes were assembled and quantified with MiTCR. To remove erroneous sequences, TCR cDNA sequences were retained only when supported by two or more reads. The tcR package was used for downstream repertoire analysis, and clonotypes were matched between fractions using CDR3 nucleotide sequence together with V segment. VDJmatch was used to annotate antigen specificity against VDJdb, with one amino acid substitution in CDR3 permitted.

The TCR was taken from a woman aged 18-29 years in good health. The source material was PBMCs.

Read as DNA, the sequence is TGTGCCAGCAGCTCTTCCCCTGCGGCAGTTCGGAGGGAGACCCAGTACTTC. Translated, this gives CASSSSPAAVRRETQYF. The rearrangement joined TRBV5-6 to TRBJ2-5; a weak D assignment points to TRBD2 (5 bases agree). The CDR3, from cysteine to phenylalanine, totals 17 residues. The kept DNA is CDR3 alone, 51 bases in frame from the first base. V loses 3 bases, J loses 5 bases, and the germline ends lie 23 bases apart. CDR1 and CDR2, looked up from the germline V gene, are SGHDT and YYEEEE.